This T cell receptor beta chain was observed in a study of control samples from healthy donors and cancer patients. V lost 5 bases, J lost 4 bases, and 7 bases stayed unmatched. The CDR3 consists of 14 residues. The table came from immunoSEQ multiplex PCR; TCRdb's copy has only in-frame clones and leaves some out. The data contain tens of thousands of clones, less than 90% of them seen just once; the ten biggest clones take up under 4.5%. The sequencing sample was made of blood. This chain links TRBV23-1 with TRBJ2-7, with 8 bases fitting TRBD2. TRBV23-1 is an ORF for which the function is uncertain. The origin of this receptor is a woman in her 50s in good health. CDR3 amino acids: CASSRKPGGYEQYF. The DNA of the CDR3 is TGCGCCAGCAGTAGAAAGCCGGGAGGGTACGAGCAGTACTTC.